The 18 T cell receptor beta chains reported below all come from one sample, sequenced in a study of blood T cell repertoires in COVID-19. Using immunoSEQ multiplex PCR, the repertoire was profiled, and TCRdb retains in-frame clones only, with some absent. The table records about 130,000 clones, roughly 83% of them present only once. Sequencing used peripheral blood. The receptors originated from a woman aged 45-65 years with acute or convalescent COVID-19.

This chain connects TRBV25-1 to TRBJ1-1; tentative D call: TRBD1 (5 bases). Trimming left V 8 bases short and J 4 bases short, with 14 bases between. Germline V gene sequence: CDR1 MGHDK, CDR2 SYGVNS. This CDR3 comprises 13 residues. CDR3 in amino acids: CASSRGGGTEAFF. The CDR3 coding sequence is TGTGCCAGCTCCCGGGGGGGTGGCACTGAAGCTTTCTTT.

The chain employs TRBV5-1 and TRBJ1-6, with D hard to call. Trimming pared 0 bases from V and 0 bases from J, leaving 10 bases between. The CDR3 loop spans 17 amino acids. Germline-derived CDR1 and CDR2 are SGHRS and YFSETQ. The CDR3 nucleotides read TGCGCCAGCAGCTTGGACACACAGAGCTCCTATAATTCACCCCTCCACTTT. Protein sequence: CASSLDTQSSYNSPLHF.

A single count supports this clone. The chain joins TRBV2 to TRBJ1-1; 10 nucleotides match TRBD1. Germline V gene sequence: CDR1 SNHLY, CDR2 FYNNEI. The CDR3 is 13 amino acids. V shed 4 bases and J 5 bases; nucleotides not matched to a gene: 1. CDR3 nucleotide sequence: TGTGCCAGCAGTGGGGACAGGGGAACTGAAGCTTTCTTT. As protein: CASSGDRGTEAFF.

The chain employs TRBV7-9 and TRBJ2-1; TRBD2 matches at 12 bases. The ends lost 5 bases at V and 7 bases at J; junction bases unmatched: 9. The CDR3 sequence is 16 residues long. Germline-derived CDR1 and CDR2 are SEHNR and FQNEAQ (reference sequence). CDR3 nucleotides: TGTGCCAGCAGCCTAACGACTAGCGGGGGTAAGAATGAGCAGTTCTTC. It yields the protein CASSLTTSGGKNEQFF.

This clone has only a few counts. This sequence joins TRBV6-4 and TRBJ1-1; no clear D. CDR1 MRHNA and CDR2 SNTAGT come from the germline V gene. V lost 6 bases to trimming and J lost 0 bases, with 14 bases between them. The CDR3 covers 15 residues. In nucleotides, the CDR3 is TGTGCCAGCAGCCGATCACATAACATGAACACTGAAGCTTTCTTT. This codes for CASSRSHNMNTEAFF.

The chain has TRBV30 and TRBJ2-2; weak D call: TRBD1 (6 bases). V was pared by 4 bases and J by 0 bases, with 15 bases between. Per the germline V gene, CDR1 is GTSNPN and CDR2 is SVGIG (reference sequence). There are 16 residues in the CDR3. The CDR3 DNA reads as TGTGCCTGGACCCTACAGAGGGGGTCGAACACCGGGGAGCTGTTTTTT. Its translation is CAWTLQRGSNTGELFF.

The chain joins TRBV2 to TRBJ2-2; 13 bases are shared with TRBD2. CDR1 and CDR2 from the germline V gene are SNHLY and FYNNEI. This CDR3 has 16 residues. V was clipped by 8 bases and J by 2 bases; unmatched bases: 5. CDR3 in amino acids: CASGGLAGVNTGELFF. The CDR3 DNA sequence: TGTGCCAGCGGAGGACTAGCGGGGGTTAACACCGGGGAGCTGTTTTTT.

CDR3 DNA: TGTGCTAGTGGTTTGGCAGAGGGACACCGGAGTTCTGGAAACACCATATATTTT. This gives the protein CASGLAEGHRSSGNTIYF. The chain is built from TRBV12-5 and TRBJ1-3; perhaps TRBD1 as D (6 bases). Trimming left V 1 base short and J 1 base short, with 17 bases between. There are 18 residues in the CDR3. The germline gives CDR1 LGHNT, CDR2 FRNRAP.

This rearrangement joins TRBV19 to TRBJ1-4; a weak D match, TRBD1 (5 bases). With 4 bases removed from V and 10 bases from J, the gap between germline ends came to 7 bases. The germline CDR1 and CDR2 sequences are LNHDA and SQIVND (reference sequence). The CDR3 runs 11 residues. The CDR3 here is CASSNGGKLFF. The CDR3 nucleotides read TGTGCCAGTAGTAACGGGGGAAAACTGTTTTTT.

The CDR3 DNA reads as TGTGCCAGCAGCCCCGTTTTCCCCGGGGAGCTGTTTTTT. This sequence encodes CASSPVFPGELFF. This rearrangement joins TRBV11-3 to TRBJ2-2; D unresolved. Trimming pared 5 bases from V and 6 bases from J, leaving 10 bases between. Per the germline V gene, CDR1 is SGHNT and CDR2 is YENEEA. CDR3 length: 13 residues.

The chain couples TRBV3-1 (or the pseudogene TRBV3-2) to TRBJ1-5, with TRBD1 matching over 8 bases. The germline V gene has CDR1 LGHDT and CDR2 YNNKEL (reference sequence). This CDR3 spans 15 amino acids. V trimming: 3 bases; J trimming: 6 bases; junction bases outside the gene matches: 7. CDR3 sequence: CASSQTGEVGQPQHF. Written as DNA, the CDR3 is TGTGCCAGCAGCCAGACAGGGGAGGTCGGTCAGCCCCAGCATTTT.

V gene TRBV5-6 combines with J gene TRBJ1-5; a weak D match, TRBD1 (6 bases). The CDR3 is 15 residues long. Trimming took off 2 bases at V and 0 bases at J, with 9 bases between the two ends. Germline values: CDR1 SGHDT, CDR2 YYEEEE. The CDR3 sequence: CASSFRGTSNQPQHF. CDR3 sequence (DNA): TGTGCCAGCAGCTTTAGGGGGACTAGCAATCAGCCCCAGCATTTT.

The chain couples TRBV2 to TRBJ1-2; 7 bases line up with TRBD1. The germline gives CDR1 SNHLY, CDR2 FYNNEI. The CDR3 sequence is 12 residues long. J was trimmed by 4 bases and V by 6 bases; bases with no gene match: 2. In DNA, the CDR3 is TGTGCCAGCAGCTGGGACAGCTATGGCTACACCTTC. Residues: CASSWDSYGYTF.

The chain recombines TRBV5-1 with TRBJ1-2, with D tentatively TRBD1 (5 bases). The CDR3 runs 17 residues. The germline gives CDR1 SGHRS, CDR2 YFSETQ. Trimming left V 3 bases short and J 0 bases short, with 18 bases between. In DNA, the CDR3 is TGCGCCAGCAGCTCACCCACGGGGGAAGTCGCTAACTATGGCTACACCTTC. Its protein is CASSSPTGEVANYGYTF.

The CDR3 here is CASSLGHLKGYQFF. The CDR3 nucleotides read TGTGCCAGCAGCTTAGGACACCTTAAGGGGTATCAGTTCTTC. The rearrangement uses TRBV7-3 and TRBJ2-1; D possibly corresponds to TRBD1 (5 bases). The CDR3 contains 14 residues. With 2 bases removed from V and 13 bases from J, the gap between germline ends came to 18 bases. Germline lookup yields CDR1 SGHTA and CDR2 FQGTGA.

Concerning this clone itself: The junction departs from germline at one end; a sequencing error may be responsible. The CDR3 sequence: CAWSLGGKGERLFF. CDR3 nucleotide sequence: TGTGCCTGGAGTCTAGGGGGTAAGGGGGAAAGACTGTTTTTT. The chain employs TRBV30 and TRBJ1-4; D possibly corresponds to TRBD1 (6 bases). The CDR3 is 14 residues long. The V gene's germline CDR1 is GTSNPN and CDR2 SVGIG (reference sequence).

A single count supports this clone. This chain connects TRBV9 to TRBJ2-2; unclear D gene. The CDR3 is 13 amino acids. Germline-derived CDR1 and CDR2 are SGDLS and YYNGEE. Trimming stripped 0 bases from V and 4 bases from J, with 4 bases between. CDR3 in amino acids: CASSVAGTGELFF. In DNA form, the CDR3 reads TGTGCCAGCAGCGTAGCGGGCACCGGGGAGCTGTTTTTT.

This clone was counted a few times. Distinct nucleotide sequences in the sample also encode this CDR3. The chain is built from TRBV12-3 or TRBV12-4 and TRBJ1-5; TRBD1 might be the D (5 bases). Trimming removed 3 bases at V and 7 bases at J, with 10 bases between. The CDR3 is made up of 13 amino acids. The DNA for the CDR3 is TGTGCCAGCAGTTTGGGGCAAGGCCAGCCCCAGCATTTT. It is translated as CASSLGQGQPQHF.